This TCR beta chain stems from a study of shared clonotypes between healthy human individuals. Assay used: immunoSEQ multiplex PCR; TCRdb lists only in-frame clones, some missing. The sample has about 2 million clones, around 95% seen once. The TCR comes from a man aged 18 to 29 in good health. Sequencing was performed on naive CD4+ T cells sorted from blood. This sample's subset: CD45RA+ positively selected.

The DNA for the CDR3 is TGCGCCAGCAGCCCCCAGACTAGCATTGTCAATGAGCAGTTCTTC. This gives the protein CASSPQTSIVNEQFF. This chain uses TRBV4-1 with TRBJ2-1; 7 bases fit TRBD2. The CDR3 spans 15 residues. The V and J ends lost 4 bases and 6 bases, in that order; junction bases with no gene match: 9. Germline V gene lookup returns CDR1 MGHRA and CDR2 YSYEKL.